Following are 21 T cell receptor beta chains from one sample sequenced in a study of T cells in Graves' hyperthyroidism and ophthalmopathy. TCR beta CDR3 region amplification was performed from RNA transcripts. Primed by the HTBI set, a first-round RT-PCR was run on the TCR CDR3. Via MiXCR, TCRdb re-called the multiplex PCR reads, giving one row per CDR3 protein. The table records about 640,000 distinct CDR3 sequences, roughly 20% of them present only once. Sequenced material: blood. The receptors here all came from a man younger than 40 with Graves' ophthalmopathy.

The genes are TRBV6-2 or TRBV6-3 and TRBJ2-5; 11 bases are shared with TRBD2. Trimming removed 0 bases from V and 4 bases from J; junction bases left unmatched: 10. The CDR3 spans 18 residues. The germline gives CDR1 MNHEY, CDR2 SVGEGT. CDR3 DNA sequence: TGTGCCAGCAGTTACTCGATGACTAGCGGGGCCGCGGGAGAGACCCAGTACTTC. The encoded protein is CASSYSMTSGAAGETQYF.

The rearrangement joins TRBV6-5 to TRBJ1-1; D is perhaps TRBD1 (6 bases). Germline lookup yields CDR1 MNHEY and CDR2 SVGAGI. The CDR3 consists of 14 residues. V was cut by 0 bases and J by 4 bases, with 9 bases left in between. The CDR3 DNA is TGTGCCAGCAGTTACTCACAGGGCCCCACTGAAGCTTTCTTT. This translates into CASSYSQGPTEAFF.

V usage is TRBV12-3 or TRBV12-4 and J usage is TRBJ1-2; D gene ambiguous. V lost 1 base to trimming and J lost 6 bases, with 6 bases between them. The CDR3 spans 12 residues. CDR3: CASSLGANGYTF. DNA of the CDR3: TGTGCCAGCAGTTTAGGTGCGAATGGCTACACCTTC.

A word on this clonotype: A single base separates this from a much larger clone, so it may be a read error. This chain connects TRBV30 to TRBJ2-1; TRBD2 matches 8 bases. Germline assignment: CDR1 GTSNPN and CDR2 SVGIG (reference sequence). Losses at the gene ends were 3 bases for V and 2 bases for J; bases not matched to a gene: 3. This CDR3 comprises 14 residues. The CDR3 protein is CAWRSGSAYNEQFF. In nucleotides, the CDR3 is TGTGCCTGGAGAAGCGGGAGCGCCTACAATGAGCAGTTCTTC.

The chain carries TRBV20-1 and TRBJ2-7; D uncertain. Deletions cut 0 bases from V and 2 bases from J, with 11 bases between. The CDR3 has 14 amino acids. CDR1 DFQATT and CDR2 SNEGSKA come from the germline V gene (reference sequence). The CDR3, as DNA: TGCAGTGCTAGAGATCGTAGCAGAGCCTACGAGCAGTACTTC. Its translation is CSARDRSRAYEQYF.

This clonotype appeared a few times. The V call is TRBV28, the J call TRBJ1-2, with D perhaps matching TRBD1 (5 bases). CDR3 length: 13 residues. V was clipped by 3 bases and J by 4 bases, with 9 bases between them. The germline CDR1 and CDR2 sequences are MDHEN and SYDVKM. CDR3 nucleotides: TGTGCCAGCAGTTTGATGGGGGTCTATGGCTACACCTTC. Its translation is CASSLMGVYGYTF.

This clonotype came up many times. V and J are TRBV11-3 and TRBJ2-1, with a possible D match to TRBD1 (5 bases). This CDR3 region has 14 residues. Trimming removed 4 bases at V and 5 bases at J, with 12 bases between. Germline lookup yields CDR1 SGHNT and CDR2 YENEEA. The CDR3 here is CASSSSDINNEQFF. The CDR3 coding sequence is TGTGCCAGCAGCTCATCGGACATTAACAATGAGCAGTTCTTC.

In this sample, this clonotype turned up many times. V gene TRBV4-2 combines with J gene TRBJ1-4; possible D gene TRBD1, 5 bases. Trimming left V 5 bases short and J 5 bases short, with 12 bases between. The CDR3 has 14 amino acids. Germline-derived CDR1 and CDR2 are LGHNA and YNFKEQ. The CDR3 reads CASSEGTVNEKLFF. DNA of the CDR3: TGTGCCAGCAGCGAAGGGACGGTCAATGAAAAACTGTTTTTT.

In its sample, this clonotype was seen a few times. This sequence joins TRBV6-2 or TRBV6-3 and TRBJ2-5, with a possible D match to TRBD2 (5 bases). The CDR3 runs 17 residues. V lost 2 bases to trimming and J lost 3 bases, with 19 bases between them. The germline V gene encodes CDR1 MNHEY and CDR2 SVGEGT. The CDR3 sequence is CASSYRQGLADEETQYF. CDR3 DNA: TGTGCCAGCAGTTACCGACAAGGGCTAGCAGATGAAGAGACCCAGTACTTC.

The chain employs TRBV5-1 and TRBJ2-2; TRBD2 might be the D (6 bases). V was cut by 4 bases and J by 0 bases, with 10 bases left in between. CDR1 and CDR2 (germline): SGHRS, YFSETQ. The CDR3 runs 15 residues. The CDR3 reads CASSASGSNTGELFF. The CDR3 DNA reads TGCGCCAGCAGCGCAAGCGGGTCGAACACCGGGGAGCTGTTTTTT. The full variable domain, its missing parts supplied by reference TRBV5-1 and TRBJ2-2, is KAGVTQTPRYLIKTRGQQVTLSCSPISGHRSVSWYQQTPGQGLQFLFEYFSETQRNKGNFPGRFSGRQFSNSRSEMNVSTLELGDSALYLCASSASGSNTGELFFGEGSRLTVL.

This sequence joins TRBV6-1 and TRBJ2-7, with 8 bases matching TRBD1. The J segment lost 3 bases and the V segment lost 6 bases, leaving 7 bases of the junction unmatched. The germline gives CDR1 MNHNS, CDR2 SASEGT. This CDR3 comprises 14 residues. Here the CDR3 DNA reads TGTGCCAGCAGGGACAGGGCCCGTATCTACGAGCAGTACTTC. Translating gives CASRDRARIYEQYF.

This rearrangement joins TRBV19 to TRBJ2-7, with D hard to call. The germline V and J ends were trimmed by 3 bases and 3 bases, with 12 bases remaining between them. Germline assignment: CDR1 LNHDA and CDR2 SQIVND (reference sequence). CDR3 length: 14 residues. The CDR3 sequence: CASSMGEADYEQYF. Written as DNA, the CDR3 is TGTGCCAGTAGTATGGGCGAGGCGGACTACGAGCAGTACTTC. The whole variable domain, remainder taken from reference TRBV19 and TRBJ2-7, is DGGITQSPKYLFRKEGQNVTLSCEQNLNHDAMYWYRQDPGQGLRLIYYSQIVNDFQKGDIAEGYSVSREKKESFPLTVTSAQKNPTAFYLCASSMGEADYEQYFGPGTRLTVT.

The rearrangement links TRBV27 to TRBJ2-5, with D perhaps matching TRBD2 (6 bases). The germline V gene has CDR1 MNHEY and CDR2 SMNVEV (reference sequence). This CDR3 has 14 amino acids. The V end was cut by 5 bases, the J end by 2 bases, with 12 bases between. In nucleotides, the CDR3 is TGTGCCAGCAGTACCGGACTATCACAAGAGACCCAGTACTTC. It encodes CASSTGLSQETQYF.

This clonotype appeared a few times. The V call is TRBV7-9, the J call TRBJ1-1; D may be TRBD1 (5 bases). Germline V gene sequence: CDR1 SEHNR, CDR2 FQNEAQ (reference sequence). The CDR3 length is 15 residues. The V and J ends lost 4 bases and 3 bases respectively, with 15 bases between them. The DNA of the CDR3 is TGTGCCAGCAGCTCGGTGGTGGGCAGGGACACTGAAGCTTTCTTT. It encodes CASSSVVGRDTEAFF.

The genes are TRBV27 and TRBJ2-5; D remains ambiguous. In germline, CDR1 is MNHEY, CDR2 SMNVEV (reference sequence). V lost 8 bases to trimming and J lost 5 bases, with 6 bases between them. CDR3 size: 10 residues. The DNA of the CDR3 is TGTGCCAGCGGCTACGAGACCCAGTACTTC. Translation: CASGYETQYF.

This clonotype has ten or more counts. The chain is built from TRBV6-2 or TRBV6-3 and TRBJ2-1; TRBD2 matches at 9 bases. This CDR3 spans 18 amino acids. V lost 5 bases, J lost 1 base, and 12 bases stayed unmatched. Germline V gene data show CDR1 as MNHEY and CDR2 as SVGEGT. In nucleotides, the CDR3 is TGTGCCAGCAGTCAGACTAGCGGAGAATCCCCATCCTACAATGAGCAGTTCTTC. It yields the protein CASSQTSGESPSYNEQFF.

This clonotype showed up many times. The rearrangement joins TRBV27 to TRBJ2-3, with D perhaps given as TRBD1 or TRBD2 (5 bases each). The CDR3 has 11 residues. The V gene's germline CDR1 is MNHEY and CDR2 SMNVEV (reference sequence). As DNA, the CDR3 is TGTGCAACCTCTCGGGGCGGTACGCAGTATTTT. Its translation: CATSRGGTQYF.

This clonotype was seen a few times. V gene TRBV6-1 combines with J gene TRBJ1-2, with D hard to call. The CDR3 extends over 15 amino acids. The V end lost 2 bases, the J end lost 4 bases, and 14 bases lay between the germline ends. The V gene's germline CDR1 is MNHNS and CDR2 SASEGT. CDR3 loop: CASSELVQVSYGYTF. The CDR3 bases are TGTGCCAGCAGTGAATTAGTCCAGGTGTCCTATGGCTACACCTTC.

This clonotype has only a few counts. The chain is built from TRBV2 and TRBJ2-7, with D maybe TRBD2 (5 bases). V shed 7 bases and J shed 4 bases, with 8 bases lying between them. CDR1 and CDR2 from the germline V gene are SNHLY and FYNNEI. The CDR3 consists of 11 residues. The CDR3 is CASKEGYEQYF. In DNA form, the CDR3 reads TGTGCCAGCAAAGAGGGTTACGAGCAGTACTTC.

The chain has TRBV19 and TRBJ2-1; weak D call: TRBD2 (6 bases). Deletions cut 8 bases from V and 7 bases from J, with 9 bases between. This CDR3 has 11 residues. Germline V lookup: CDR1 LNHDA, CDR2 SQIVND (reference sequence). CDR3 nucleotide sequence: TGTGCCAGTGGGGACTCAAATGAGCAGTTCTTC. It codes for CASGDSNEQFF. Variable domain in full (rest from reference TRBV19 and TRBJ2-1): DGGITQSPKYLFRKEGQNVTLSCEQNLNHDAMYWYRQDPGQGLRLIYYSQIVNDFQKGDIAEGYSVSREKKESFPLTVTSAQKNPTAFYLCASGDSNEQFFGPGTRLTVL.

This clonotype was recorded many times. The rearrangement uses TRBV11-2 and TRBJ2-7; 8 nucleotides line up with TRBD1. This CDR3 spans 16 amino acids. Germline CDR1 is SGHAT and CDR2 is FQNNGV. The V segment lost 4 bases and the J segment 4 bases; nucleotides outside the gene matches: 12. The CDR3 DNA follows: TGTGCCAGCAGCTGGAATCAGTGGACAGGGAGTTACGAGCAGTACTTC. This translates into CASSWNQWTGSYEQYF.